Detailed here is one T cell receptor beta chain. Its antigen is not known. Looked up from germline, CDR1 is SGHRS and CDR2 is YFSETQ. The CDR3 is 16 residues long. The trim removed 4 bases at V and 1 base at J, leaving 8 bases unmatched. Data came from immunoSEQ multiplex PCR; TCRdb stores just in-frame clones and leaves some out. The repertoire consists of 120,000 to 150,000 clones, with 87% occurring once and the leading ten covering under 5%. The sample is drawn from a study of cytomegalovirus exposure and HLA in healthy donors. General study results and limits: The listing of 150 to 200 TCR beta chains classed them as cytomegalovirus-associated.

The sequencing input was PBMCs. The sequence was collected from a man younger than 30 in good health and CMV-seropositive. The chain is built from TRBV5-1 and TRBJ2-5; 9 nucleotides align to TRBD1. The CDR3 is CASSRAGTGIQETQYF. DNA of the CDR3: TGCGCCAGCAGCCGGGCCGGGACAGGGATCCAAGAGACCCAGTACTTC.